The rows below give T cell receptor beta chains drawn from one sample of a study of post-analysis software for immune sequencing data. Each CDR3 protein is one row after TCRdb ran MiXCR on the PCR reads. The sample lists some 890,000 distinct CDR3 sequences; around 53% were seen once. Sequencing input: blood. These receptors were obtained from a girl aged 10 to 17 with multiple sclerosis. Each CDR3 is given without its conserved first and last residue. Each record gives: D gene, V gene, J gene, CDR3 protein. The D gene is left open where the match is weak.

-	TRBV2	TRBJ2-7	ASSGEFSGTYEQY
-	TRBV5-1	TRBJ2-1	ASSSARPGSRNEQF
-	TRBV25-1	TRBJ1-2	ASSDGPPYGYT
TRBD1	TRBV7-2	TRBJ1-2	ASSLGDRAYGYT
-	TRBV29-1	TRBJ2-2	SVVVASVVTGELF
TRBD1	TRBV20-1	TRBJ2-7	SAYGQGVSYEQY
-	TRBV5-1	TRBJ1-4	ASSFAGYKLF
-	TRBV20-1	TRBJ2-1	SAHHGQTAYNEQF
-	TRBV5-6	TRBJ2-3	ASTGTRWGSDTQY
TRBD2	TRBV3-1	TRBJ2-7	ASSQIFRTSGSYEQY
-	TRBV7-2	TRBJ2-2	ARQITGELF
TRBD2	TRBV7-9	TRBJ2-7	ASSATSGIRYEQY
TRBD1	TRBV15	TRBJ2-5	ATSVWGTEQETQY
-	TRBV2	-	ASRLGGVVKDIQY
-	TRBV29-1	TRBJ1-1	SVEGRQRYAEAF
TRBD2	TRBV20-1	TRBJ2-1	SVPTSGIPYNEQF
TRBD1	TRBV29-1	TRBJ1-1	SVDLRQGNTEAF
-	TRBV15	TRBJ2-5	ATSGRDNQETQY
-	TRBV9	TRBJ2-1	ASSARNNEQF
TRBD1	TRBV6-6	TRBJ1-2	ASYASTGGDYGYT
TRBD2	TRBV7-7	TRBJ2-3	ASSAGTSGSNTQY
-	TRBV7-9	TRBJ2-7	ASSPDYRQY
-	TRBV20-1	TRBJ2-4	SADGRQAKNIQY
TRBD1	TRBV7-2	TRBJ1-2	AGSSYGDRKRDYGYT
-	TRBV7-9	TRBJ2-3	ASSLNADTQY
-	TRBV5-1	TRBJ2-3	ASQSGSTDTQY
-	TRBV6-1	TRBJ2-1	ASRAYSGLPSSYNEQF
TRBD2	TRBV6-2/TRBV6-3	TRBJ2-4	ASGSTSGITKNIQY
-	TRBV25-1	TRBJ2-3	ASRTHTDTQY
-	TRBV5-1	-	ASSPGQIAYEQF
-	TRBV19	TRBJ1-1	ASSTGPGISRNTEAF
-	TRBV10-3	TRBJ2-1	ATIASSYNEQF
TRBD2	TRBV12-3/TRBV12-4	TRBJ2-1	ASSGTSGRSDEQF
-	TRBV11-1	TRBJ2-3	ASSAWTGGTDTQY
-	TRBV7-3	TRBJ1-2	ASSLPGIPDGYT
-	TRBV7-2	TRBJ2-3	ASSLAAEDTQY
-	TRBV6-4	TRBJ2-3	ASSRGSVTDTQY
TRBD2	TRBV18	TRBJ2-5	ASSPRTSGAQETQY
-	TRBV12-3/TRBV12-4	TRBJ2-6	ASNRRGTASGANVLT
TRBD1	TRBV7-6	TRBJ2-4	ASSLGGQGTGGEQY
-	TRBV11-2	TRBJ1-1	ASSSEGYTEAF
TRBD2	TRBV7-9	TRBJ2-1	ASSWTSVGYNEQF
-	TRBV11-2	TRBJ2-5	ASSYDRTIQY
-	TRBV29-1	TRBJ1-5	SPPGNQPQH
-	TRBV11-2	TRBJ1-1	ASSLAGRNMNTEAF